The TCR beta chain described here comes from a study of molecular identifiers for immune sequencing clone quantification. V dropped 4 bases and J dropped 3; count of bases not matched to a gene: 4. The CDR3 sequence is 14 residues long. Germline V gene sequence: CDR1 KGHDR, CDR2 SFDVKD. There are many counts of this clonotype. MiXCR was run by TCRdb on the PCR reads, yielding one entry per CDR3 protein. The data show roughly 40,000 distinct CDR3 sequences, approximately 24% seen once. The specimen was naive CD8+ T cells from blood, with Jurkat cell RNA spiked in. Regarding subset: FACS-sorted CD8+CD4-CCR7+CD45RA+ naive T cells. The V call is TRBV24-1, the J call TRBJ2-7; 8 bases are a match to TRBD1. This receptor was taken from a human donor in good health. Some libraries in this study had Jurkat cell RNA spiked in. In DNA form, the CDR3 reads TGTGCCACCAGTGACCGGACAGGGTTCTACGAGCAGTACTTC. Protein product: CATSDRTGFYEQYF.